This passage covers 26 T cell receptor beta chains from one sample sequenced in a study of shared clonotypes between healthy human individuals. TCRdb's copy holds only in-frame clones and misses some; the assay was immunoSEQ multiplex PCR. The sample consists of millions of clones, around 94% of them appearing once. The sequenced sample was naive CD4+ T cells sorted from blood. Subset described: CD45RA+ positively selected. Receptor source: a young man in good health.

The chain links TRBV9 to TRBJ2-3, with 8 nucleotides matching TRBD1. This CDR3 is 16 amino acids long. V dropped 3 bases and J dropped 3; count of bases not matched to a gene: 9. Germline CDR1 is SGDLS and CDR2 is YYNGEE. The CDR3 nucleotides read TGTGCCAGCAGCGCCGTCGGACAGGGAGTTACAGATACGCAGTATTTT. This sequence encodes CASSAVGQGVTDTQYF. Full variable domain (remainder filled in from reference TRBV9 and TRBJ2-3): DSGVTQTPKHLITATGQRVTLRCSPRSGDLSVYWYQQSLDQGLQFLIQYYNGEERAKGNILERFSAQQFPDLHSELNLSSLELGDSALYFCASSAVGQGVTDTQYFGPGTRLTVL.

The rearrangement joins TRBV5-1 to TRBJ2-2; D unresolved. CDR3 length equals 12 residues. Trimming left V 3 bases short and J 7 bases short, with 7 bases between. In germline, CDR1 is SGHRS, CDR2 YFSETQ. The CDR3 bases are TGCGCCAGCAGCTACTTATTCGGGGAGCTGTTTTTT. Encoded protein: CASSYLFGELFF.

The genes are TRBV4-1 and TRBJ2-1, with 8 bases lining up with TRBD2. Germline trimming cut 4 bases from V and 4 bases from J; bases unmatched to any gene: 15. Germline V lookup: CDR1 MGHRA, CDR2 YSYEKL. The CDR3 is made up of 18 amino acids. The CDR3 loop reads CASSRGLARGVPYNEQFF. The DNA for the CDR3 is TGCGCCAGCAGCCGCGGACTAGCAAGGGGGGTACCATACAATGAGCAGTTCTTC.

This chain joins TRBV10-3 and TRBJ1-2; TRBD1 is a possible D gene (5 bases). The CDR3 totals 14 residues. The germline gives CDR1 ENHRY, CDR2 SYGVKD. Trimming cost V 4 bases and J 2 bases, with 11 bases left between them. CDR3 in DNA: TGTGCCATCAGTGGGGAGGGGAGGAACTATGGCTACACCTTC. This codes for CAISGEGRNYGYTF.

V gene TRBV10-3 combines with J gene TRBJ2-3; 8 bases match TRBD2. Germline assignment: CDR1 ENHRY and CDR2 SYGVKD. This CDR3 has 14 amino acids. After removal of 7 bases from V and 7 bases from J, the junction contained 10 bases not matched to a gene. The chain's CDR3 is CAITTGGLGNTQYF. The CDR3 DNA reads TGTGCCATCACTACGGGGGGGCTAGGGAATACGCAGTATTTT.

V and J are TRBV27 and TRBJ2-3, with D unclear. CDR3 length: 13 amino acids. Germline-derived CDR1 and CDR2 are MNHEY and SMNVEV (reference sequence). V lost 4 bases and J 2 bases, leaving 7 bases between the germline ends. The CDR3 loop reads CASSWLNTDTQYF. CDR3 nucleotide sequence: TGTGCCAGCAGTTGGCTCAACACAGATACGCAGTATTTT.

In DNA, the CDR3 is TGTGCCAGCAGCTACGGACTAGCGGCCTACAATGAGCAGTTCTTC. The encoded protein is CASSYGLAAYNEQFF. This rearrangement joins TRBV7-2 to TRBJ2-1; 10 bases align to TRBD2. Germline V gives CDR1 SGHTA, CDR2 FQGNSA. The CDR3 totals 15 residues. With 4 bases clipped from V and 2 bases from J, the junction kept 2 bases outside the gene matches.

The rearrangement joins TRBV11-2 to TRBJ2-2; tentative D call: TRBD2 (6 bases). V lost 5 bases and J lost 0, with 10 bases in between. Per the germline V gene, CDR1 is SGHAT and CDR2 is FQNNGV. The CDR3 consists of 15 residues. CDR3 nucleotide sequence: TGTGCCAGCAGCCACCGCGGGACGAACACCGGGGAGCTGTTTTTT. This gives the protein CASSHRGTNTGELFF.

J is TRBJ2-2 and V is TRBV28; 11 bases map to TRBD1. The ends lost 5 bases at V and 5 bases at J; junction bases unmatched: 10. The CDR3 length is 17 residues. The germline V gene has CDR1 MDHEN and CDR2 SYDVKM. This CDR3 reads CASSQGQGAWRTGELFF. The DNA for the CDR3 is TGTGCCAGCAGTCAAGGACAGGGGGCTTGGAGAACCGGGGAGCTGTTTTTT.

The chain joins TRBV5-8 to TRBJ2-3, with D maybe TRBD1 (5 bases). V was pared by 2 bases and J by 3 bases, with 7 bases between. The CDR3 runs to 13 residues. Germline CDR1 and CDR2: SGHTS and YDEGEE. In DNA, the CDR3 is TGTGCCAGCAGCTTAAGGGGTACAGATACGCAGTATTTT. Its translation: CASSLRGTDTQYF.

The chain carries TRBV25-1 and TRBJ1-1; D ambiguous. The V and J ends lost 1 base and 5 bases respectively, with 11 bases between them. Looked up from germline, CDR1 is MGHDK and CDR2 is SYGVNS. This CDR3 region has 14 residues. CDR3 loop: CASSESFGGTEAFF. In DNA, the CDR3 is TGTGCCAGCAGTGAATCTTTTGGAGGGACTGAAGCTTTCTTT.

This chain links TRBV11-2 with TRBJ1-6, with D perhaps matching TRBD1 (5 bases). The germline V gene encodes CDR1 SGHAT and CDR2 FQNNGV. V was shortened by 5 bases and J by 4 bases, with 9 bases between the two germline ends. The CDR3 has 14 residues. The CDR3 DNA sequence: TGTGCCAGCAGCCCGGGACCGTATAATTCACCCCTCCACTTT. As protein: CASSPGPYNSPLHF. The entire variable domain, with the rest obtained from reference TRBV11-2 and TRBJ1-6, is as follows: EAGVAQSPRYKIIEKRQSVAFWCNPISGHATLYWYQQILGQGPKLLIQFQNNGVVDDSQLPKDRFSAERLKGVDSTLKIQPAKLEDSAVYLCASSPGPYNSPLHFGNGTRLTVT.

The chain carries TRBV28 and TRBJ1-2; 7 bases match TRBD1. The CDR3 has 15 amino acids. Germline V CDR1 and CDR2: MDHEN, SYDVKM. The junction had 8 bases not matched to a gene; V was cut back by 2 bases and J by 5 bases. The CDR3, as DNA: TGTGCCAGCAGTTTAGTACAGGGGCTCGGGTATGGCTACACCTTC. The encoded protein is CASSLVQGLGYGYTF.

V and J are TRBV6-5 and TRBJ2-7, with 8 bases matching TRBD1. The CDR3 sequence is 13 residues long. The germline V gene has CDR1 MNHEY and CDR2 SVGAGI. With 7 bases clipped from V and 5 bases from J, the junction kept 7 bases outside the gene matches. In DNA form, the CDR3 reads TGTGCCAGCATTGATGACAGGGGCCACGAGCAGTACTTC. Protein sequence: CASIDDRGHEQYF.

This chain connects TRBV19 to TRBJ1-5, with a possible D match to TRBD1 (5 bases). Germline CDR1 and CDR2: LNHDA and SQIVND (reference sequence). V lost 7 bases and J 1 base, leaving 17 bases between the germline ends. CDR3 length: 16 amino acids. CDR3 sequence (DNA): TGTGCCAGTAAGGTTCGGGGGGAAGGAAGCAATCAGCCCCAGCATTTT. It yields the protein CASKVRGEGSNQPQHF.

This chain joins TRBV6-5 and TRBJ2-5, with D possibly being TRBD1 or TRBD2 (6 bases each). Trimming took 6 bases from V and 5 from J, leaving 16 bases between them. The V gene's germline CDR1 is MNHEY and CDR2 SVGAGI. The CDR3 sequence is 14 residues long. Written as DNA, the CDR3 is TGTGCCAGCAGCAAATTCGGGGGCCTGGAGACCCAGTACTTC. This codes for CASSKFGGLETQYF.

Remarks on this clone: Different DNA sequences within this sample yield the same CDR3. V is TRBV20-1 and J is TRBJ2-1; D unresolved. Per the germline V gene, CDR1 is DFQATT and CDR2 is SNEGSKA (reference sequence). The CDR3 spans 11 residues. With 0 bases removed from V and 8 bases from J, the gap between germline ends came to 5 bases. As DNA, the CDR3 is TGCAGTGCTAGAGAAGTACATGAGCAGTTCTTC. Translated, it gives CSAREVHEQFF.

The rearrangement uses TRBV11-1 and TRBJ1-4, with 7 bases lining up with TRBD1. The germline gives CDR1 SGHAT, CDR2 FQDESV (reference sequence). The CDR3 runs 14 residues. Losses at the gene ends were 3 bases for V and 7 bases for J; bases not matched to a gene: 5. Here the CDR3 DNA reads TGTGCCAGCAGCTTCGACAGGGTTAGTGAAAAACTGTTTTTT. Translation: CASSFDRVSEKLFF.

In this sample, this clone turned up once. This chain connects TRBV2 to TRBJ1-1, with D unresolved. V shed 1 base and J shed 4 bases, with 7 bases lying between them. This CDR3 contains 13 residues. Germline V lookup: CDR1 SNHLY, CDR2 FYNNEI. The CDR3, as DNA: TGTGCCAGCAGTGAAGAACGCTTCACTGAAGCTTTCTTT. This gives the protein CASSEERFTEAFF. The entire variable domain, with the rest obtained from reference TRBV2 and TRBJ1-1, is as follows: EPEVTQTPSHQVTQMGQEVILRCVPISNHLYFYWYRQILGQKVEFLVSFYNNEISEKSEIFDDQFSVERPDGSNFTLKIRSTKLEDSAMYFCASSEERFTEAFFGQGTRLTVV.

CDR3 residues: CASNTGQPNWNTEAFF. CDR3 coding DNA: TGTGCCAGTAACACTGGACAACCCAACTGGAACACTGAAGCTTTCTTT. The gene calls are TRBV19 and TRBJ1-1, with D tentatively TRBD1 (5 bases). V was pared by 7 bases and J by 1 base, with 19 bases between. Looked up from germline, CDR1 is LNHDA and CDR2 is SQIVND (reference sequence). There are 16 residues in the CDR3.

In the case of this clone: Other DNA sequences in the same sample also yield this CDR3. The CDR3 reads CASSLVRNEQFF. The CDR3 nucleotides are TGTGCCAGCAGCTTGGTTCGGAATGAGCAGTTCTTC. The chain carries TRBV7-9 and TRBJ2-1, with D uncertain. Looked up from germline, CDR1 is SEHNR and CDR2 is FQNEAQ (reference sequence). This CDR3 has 12 amino acids. The V end lost 3 bases, the J end lost 7 bases, and 7 bases lay between the germline ends. The full variable domain, its missing parts supplied by reference TRBV7-9 and TRBJ2-1, is DTGVSQNPRHKITKRGQNVTFRCDPISEHNRLYWYRQTLGQGPEFLTYFQNEAQLEKSRLLSDRFSAERPKGSFSTLEIQRTEQGDSAMYLCASSLVRNEQFFGPGTRLTVL.

This chain links TRBV19 with TRBJ2-7, with 7 bases lining up with TRBD1. Germline trimming cut 6 bases from V and 1 base from J; bases unmatched to any gene: 3. The CDR3 has 13 residues. Germline V gene lookup returns CDR1 LNHDA and CDR2 SQIVND (reference sequence). In nucleotides, the CDR3 is TGTGCCAGTAGGGGGGACAGATCCTACGAGCAGTACTTC. Protein: CASRGDRSYEQYF. The variable domain in full, completed from reference TRBV19 and TRBJ2-7, reads DGGITQSPKYLFRKEGQNVTLSCEQNLNHDAMYWYRQDPGQGLRLIYYSQIVNDFQKGDIAEGYSVSREKKESFPLTVTSAQKNPTAFYLCASRGDRSYEQYFGPGTRLTVT.

This chain links TRBV9 with TRBJ2-5; D tentatively reads TRBD1 or TRBD2 (6 bases each). CDR1 SGDLS and CDR2 YYNGEE come from the germline V gene. The CDR3 is 13 amino acids. V lost 3 bases to trimming and J lost 3 bases, with 9 bases between them. CDR3 DNA sequence: TGTGCCAGCAGCGGGGGGGCGGAAGAGACCCAGTACTTC. Protein sequence: CASSGGAEETQYF.

Here the CDR3 reads CASSLAGLVVTDTQYF. For the CDR3, the DNA is TGTGCCAGCAGCTTAGCGGGACTAGTAGTAACAGATACGCAGTATTTT. The V gene is TRBV7-6, the J gene TRBJ2-3, with 8 bases identical to TRBD2. The CDR3 is 16 residues long. CDR1 and CDR2 from the germline V gene are SGHVS and FNYEAQ. The V segment lost 0 bases and the J segment 3 bases; nucleotides outside the gene matches: 5.

The rearrangement links TRBV6-1 to TRBJ2-7; 7 nucleotides match TRBD2. Unmatched junction bases numbered 12, after V lost 7 bases and J lost 6 bases. Germline V CDR1 and CDR2: MNHNS, SASEGT. This CDR3 spans 14 amino acids. The CDR3 sequence is CASTQMGGPTEQYF. CDR3 DNA: TGTGCCAGCACTCAAATGGGAGGGCCAACCGAGCAGTACTTC.

The V gene is TRBV12-5, the J gene TRBJ1-5, with D hard to call. Germline V gene data show CDR1 as LGHNT and CDR2 as FRNRAP. V lost 0 bases to trimming and J lost 7 bases, with 4 bases between them. This CDR3 spans 12 amino acids. The CDR3 loop is CASGLVRQPQHF. Written as DNA, the CDR3 is TGTGCTAGTGGTTTGGTACGACAGCCCCAGCATTTT.